This T cell receptor beta chain originates from a study of control samples from healthy donors and cancer patients. TCRdb's table, derived via immunoSEQ multiplex PCR, lists solely in-frame clones and lacks some. The sample has approximately 50,000 clones; 87% are singletons. The material sequenced was PBMCs. This receptor was taken from a man in his fifties or sixties with head and neck cancer.

The CDR3 DNA is TGTGCCAGCAGTGAAGCGCGGGGCGAGGGGAAAAACATTCAGTACTTC. The encoded protein is CASSEARGEGKNIQYF. V gene TRBV2 combines with J gene TRBJ2-4; possible D gene TRBD2, 6 bases. Germline V lookup: CDR1 SNHLY, CDR2 FYNNEI. The CDR3 spans 16 residues. Trimming removed 0 bases from V and 4 bases from J, with 13 bases in between. Complete variable domain (other parts from reference TRBV2 and TRBJ2-4): EPEVTQTPSHQVTQMGQEVILRCVPISNHLYFYWYRQILGQKVEFLVSFYNNEISEKSEIFDDQFSVERPDGSNFTLKIRSTKLEDSAMYFCASSEARGEGKNIQYFGAGTRLSVL.